One T cell receptor (beta chain) is described in this entry. Germline-derived CDR1 and CDR2 are SEHNR and FQNEAQ (reference sequence). There are 15 residues in the CDR3. V was pared by 6 bases and J by 7 bases, with 8 bases of the junction left unmatched. Terminally differentiated effector memory CD45RA+ cells were excluded from the naive CD8 cells, which were CD45RO-negative and positively selected for CCR7. These data are taken from a study of shared clonotypes between healthy human individuals. Libraries were prepared by immunoSEQ multiplex PCR; TCRdb keeps only in-frame clonotypes and omits some of them. The sample has some 2.1 million clones, roughly 95% seen once.

Sequenced material: naive CD8+ T cells from PBMCs. This TCR came from a young man in good health. Some clones in this sample may be carry-over from other donors' samples. The chain is built from TRBV7-9 and TRBJ1-4; 10 bases align to TRBD1. The CDR3 nucleotides are TGTGCCAGCAGATCCGACGACAGGGGGCGTGAAAAACTGTTTTTT. This sequence encodes CASRSDDRGREKLFF.